This TCR beta chain stems from a study of shared clonotypes between healthy human individuals. Study in general: Donor ages ranged 18 to 49 years: a couple of women, a few men. Used for every donor were three CD4 naive, three CD4 memory, two CD8 naive and one CD8 memory plate. General study findings and limits: Memory subsets generally showed smaller estimated richness than naive subsets did. The study drew on few donors, limiting represented genetic and exposure-history diversity.

This clone has just one count. Its target is not known. Germline V CDR1 and CDR2: SEHNR, FQNEAQ (reference sequence). CDR3 length: 14 amino acids. V was shortened by 5 bases and J by 6 bases, with 14 bases between the two germline ends. Terminally differentiated effector memory CD45RA+ cells were excluded by CCR7 positive selection of CD45RO-negative cells. This table comes from immunoSEQ multiplex PCR, and its TCRdb copy is limited to in-frame clones, with some not included. The data hold approximately 650,000 clones, with around 95% observed a single time. This receptor was identified in a woman in her twenties or thirties in good health. This sequence joins TRBV7-9 and TRBJ2-1, with unresolved D. The sample was naive CD8+ T cells sorted from blood. In DNA, the CDR3 is TGTGCCAGCAGCCGAAAACCTAATTCCAATGAGCAGTTCTTC. The encoded protein is CASSRKPNSNEQFF. The full variable domain, its missing parts supplied by reference TRBV7-9 and TRBJ2-1, is DTGVSQNPRHKITKRGQNVTFRCDPISEHNRLYWYRQTLGQGPEFLTYFQNEAQLEKSRLLSDRFSAERPKGSFSTLEIQRTEQGDSAMYLCASSRKPNSNEQFFGPGTRLTVL.